A selection of T cell receptor beta chains follows, all from one sample in a study of OX40 agonist ivuxolimab in advanced cancers. TCRdb keeps only in-frame clones here, not all; method: immunoSEQ multiplex PCR. The sample yields fewer than 15,000 clones, roughly 87% seen once. The specimen comprised CD4+ or CD8+ T cells sorted from blood, sampled in a trial of the OX40 agonist ivuxolimab. These TCRs come from an adult with an advanced solid tumor such as melanoma, head and neck, liver or kidney cancer. Each CDR3 is given without its conserved first and last residue. Only some rows state a clone size, as once, few, many or a class for expanded clones.

CDR3: ASSLRLVVRSNQPQH
V: TRBV11-3
size: -
length: 15

CDR3: SVEDARTPGELF
V: TRBV29-1
size: few
length: 12

CDR3: ASSLVVGRENIQY
V: TRBV7-9
size: -
length: 13

CDR3: ASSLGDSSGNTIY
V: TRBV5-1
size: once
length: 13

CDR3: ASSPRTRSTDTQY
V: TRBV18
size: -
length: 13

CDR3: ASSLSGSPHGYT
V: TRBV27
size: -
length: 12

CDR3: ASVQGGEQY
V: TRBV6-1
size: -
length: 9

CDR3: ASSLDGYNEQF
V: TRBV5-1
size: -
length: 11

CDR3: ASSSHWGTTYNEQF
V: TRBV27
size: once
length: 14

CDR3: ASSNGGPYNEQF
V: TRBV5-1
size: -
length: 12

CDR3: ASSGPGGARNQPQH
V: TRBV19
size: -
length: 14

CDR3: ASSYGTGGYNEQF
V: TRBV6-5
size: -
length: 13

CDR3: ASSDTSWAYEQY
V: TRBV27
size: -
length: 12

CDR3: ASSGGTGAGNTIY
V: TRBV5-6
size: -
length: 13

CDR3: ASSPTAISGNTIY
V: TRBV6-5
size: -
length: 13

CDR3: ASSSTGGNTEAF
V: TRBV7-9
size: -
length: 12

CDR3: ASSLGTGLNTGELF
V: TRBV27
size: once
length: 14

CDR3: ASSPEGSYATNEKLF
V: TRBV23-1
size: -
length: 15

CDR3: ASSHHSGANTGELF
V: TRBV4-1
size: -
length: 14

CDR3: ASSLGGALNYGYT
V: TRBV7-9
size: -
length: 13

CDR3: ASSPLGSTDTQY
V: TRBV4-3
size: -
length: 12

CDR3: ASSEVDYEQY
V: TRBV6-1
size: -
length: 10

CDR3: ASTTLRDGDYEQY
V: TRBV27
size: -
length: 13

CDR3: ASSLESSNGANVLT
V: TRBV11-3
size: -
length: 14

CDR3: ASSLLQVSFEAF
V: TRBV5-6
size: -
length: 12

CDR3: SVAENYGYT
V: TRBV29-1
size: -
length: 9

CDR3: ASSVLAGGTGELF
V: TRBV11-2
size: -
length: 13

CDR3: AWRAGGAHYGYT
V: TRBV30
size: -
length: 12

CDR3: ASSPSTANSPLH
V: TRBV7-9
size: -
length: 12

CDR3: ASSKTSGGTYEQY
V: TRBV11-3
size: -
length: 13

CDR3: ASSLQGKETQY
V: TRBV13
size: -
length: 11

CDR3: ASSYLRGGTDTQY
V: TRBV6-6
size: -
length: 13

CDR3: ASSGGDRGTYNEQF
V: TRBV4-3
size: -
length: 14